One and the same sample provided the 30 T cell receptor beta chains below, sequenced in a study of OX40 agonist ivuxolimab in advanced cancers. Measured with immunoSEQ multiplex PCR; TCRdb has only the in-frame clones, and not every one. The table includes just under 85,000 clones, roughly 84% detected once. The specimen was CD4+ or CD8+ T cells sorted from blood, collected in a trial of the OX40 agonist ivuxolimab. The receptors were sampled from an adult with an advanced solid tumor such as melanoma, head and neck, liver or kidney cancer.

This clone was found once. The chain uses TRBV7-8 and TRBJ1-1; D unclear. Germline V gene sequence: CDR1 SGHVS, CDR2 FQNEAQ. The CDR3 consists of 12 residues. Trimming removed 0 bases at V and 11 bases at J, with 10 bases between. CDR3 nucleotides: TGTGCCAGCAGCTTAGCGGTGGGTAGGGCTTTCTTT. Translated, it gives CASSLAVGRAFF.

The chain employs TRBV9 and TRBJ2-3; TRBD2 agrees at 15 bases. This CDR3 is 17 amino acids long. Germline-derived CDR1 and CDR2 are SGDLS and YYNGEE. The V gene end was trimmed by 3 bases and the J gene end by 2 bases; junction bases not matched to a gene: 4. The CDR3 region is CASSEGLAGGLTDTQYF. CDR3 nucleotide sequence: TGTGCCAGCAGCGAGGGACTAGCGGGGGGCCTCACAGATACGCAGTATTTT.

The chain employs TRBV15 and TRBJ1-1; D not resolved. Per the germline V gene, CDR1 is LNHNV and CDR2 is YYDKDF (reference sequence). Trimming pared 0 bases from V and 5 bases from J, leaving 22 bases between. This CDR3 is 18 amino acids long. The CDR3 loop reads CATSRDYPGWRVGTEAFF. The CDR3, as DNA: TGTGCCACCAGCAGAGATTATCCTGGTTGGAGGGTCGGAACTGAAGCTTTCTTT. The entire variable domain, with the rest obtained from reference TRBV15 and TRBJ1-1, is as follows: DAMVIQNPRYQVTQFGKPVTLSCSQTLNHNVMYWYQQKSSQAPKLLFHYYDKDFNNEADTPDNFQSRRPNTSFCFLDIRSPGLGDTAMYLCATSRDYPGWRVGTEAFFGQGTRLTVV.

V is TRBV28 and J is TRBJ1-2; D is possibly TRBD1 (6 bases). V lost 4 bases and J lost 5, with 14 bases in between. CDR1 is MDHEN and CDR2 is SYDVKM in the germline V gene. This CDR3 region has 14 residues. The CDR3 bases are TGTGCCAGCAGTTGGACAGACTTAGTATATGGCTACACCTTC. Translation gives CASSWTDLVYGYTF.

This clone has only one observation. This chain connects TRBV30 to TRBJ2-7; D may be TRBD1 (6 bases). V lost 3 bases to trimming and J lost 4 bases, with 13 bases between them. CDR1 and CDR2 (germline): GTSNPN, SVGIG (reference sequence). The CDR3 is 13 residues long. As DNA, the CDR3 is TGTGCCTGGAGAGGGACAACTTATTACGAGCAGTACTTC. This translates into CAWRGTTYYEQYF. The entire variable domain, with the rest obtained from reference TRBV30 and TRBJ2-7, is as follows: SQTIHQWPATLVQPVGSPLSLECTVEGTSNPNLYWYRQAAGRGLQLLFYSVGIGQISSEVPQNLSASRPQDRQFILSSKKLLLSDSGFYLCAWRGTTYYEQYFGPGTRLTVT.

The chain carries TRBV6-6 and TRBJ1-1; a possible D gene is TRBD1 (5 bases). CDR1 and CDR2 from the germline V gene are MNHNY and SVGAGI (reference sequence). V lost 6 bases to trimming and J lost 7 bases, with 18 bases between them. The CDR3 contains 14 residues. CDR3 loop: CASRIGRGGSEAFF. CDR3 bases: TGTGCCAGCAGGATCGGGAGGGGAGGAAGTGAAGCTTTCTTT.

V gene TRBV27 combines with J gene TRBJ1-2; 8 bases line up with TRBD1. CDR3 length: 14 residues. Looked up from germline, CDR1 is MNHEY and CDR2 is SMNVEV (reference sequence). V shed 3 bases and J 5 bases; nucleotides not matched to a gene: 5. The CDR3 coding sequence is TGTGCCAGCAGTTTTCAAGGGGACAGGTATGGCTACACCTTC. It translates to CASSFQGDRYGYTF.

This chain joins TRBV27 and TRBJ1-3; the D is unclear. Germline CDR1 reads MNHEY; CDR2 reads SMNVEV (reference sequence). This CDR3 comprises 14 residues. The V end lost 6 bases, the J end lost 3 bases, and 12 bases lay between the germline ends. In DNA form, the CDR3 reads TGTGCCAGCAGACGCGGGCTACATGGAAACACCATATATTTT. Translation: CASRRGLHGNTIYF.

This clone was counted once. This chain links TRBV7-9 with TRBJ1-3; 7 nucleotides match TRBD1. Trimming cost V 5 bases and J 4 bases; bases outside gene matches: 5. CDR3 length equals 14 residues. Germline V CDR1 and CDR2: SEHNR, FQNEAQ (reference sequence). DNA for the CDR3: TGTGCCAGCAGCCCAGGGACAGCGGGAAACACCATATATTTT. This codes for CASSPGTAGNTIYF. The full variable domain, with the rest looked up from reference TRBV7-9 and TRBJ1-3, is DTGVSQNPRHKITKRGQNVTFRCDPISEHNRLYWYRQTLGQGPEFLTYFQNEAQLEKSRLLSDRFSAERPKGSFSTLEIQRTEQGDSAMYLCASSPGTAGNTIYFGEGSWLTVV.

This chain uses TRBV19 with TRBJ2-5; D is uncertain. CDR1 is LNHDA and CDR2 is SQIVND in the germline V gene (reference sequence). This CDR3 spans 13 amino acids. V gave up 3 bases and J gave up 5 bases, with 10 bases separating them. CDR3 protein: CASSMTFRETQYF. The DNA for the CDR3 is TGTGCCAGTAGTATGACCTTTCGGGAGACCCAGTACTTC.

V is TRBV28 and J is TRBJ1-1; D possibly corresponds to TRBD1 (6 bases). This CDR3 region has 13 residues. The V and J ends lost 6 bases and 0 bases respectively, with 8 bases between them. The V gene's germline CDR1 is MDHEN and CDR2 SYDVKM. The CDR3 DNA reads TGTGCCAGCAGACCAGGGGTGAACACTGAAGCTTTCTTT. Protein: CASRPGVNTEAFF. The whole variable domain, filled in from reference TRBV28 and TRBJ1-1, reads DVKVTQSSRYLVKRTGEKVFLECVQDMDHENMFWYRQDPGLGLRLIYFSYDVKMKEKGDIPEGYSVSREKKERFSLILESASTNQTSMYLCASRPGVNTEAFFGQGTRLTVV.

The rearrangement links TRBV7-2 to TRBJ2-5; tentatively, D is TRBD2 (6 bases). This CDR3 has 16 amino acids. Trimming left V 5 bases short and J 2 bases short, with 18 bases between. Germline CDR1 SGHTA, CDR2 FQGNSA. The CDR3 bases are TGTGCCAGCAGCCGACGGGGGACGGTACAACAAGAGACCCAGTACTTC. Its protein product is CASSRRGTVQQETQYF. Complete variable domain (other parts from reference TRBV7-2 and TRBJ2-5): GAGVSQSPSNKVTEKGKDVELRCDPISGHTALYWYRQSLGQGLEFLIYFQGNSAPDKSGLPSDRFSAERTGGSVSTLTIQRTQQEDSAVYLCASSRRGTVQQETQYFGPGTRLLVL.

The rearrangement links TRBV18 to TRBJ2-3, with 8 bases that match TRBD2. Germline CDR1 KGHSH, CDR2 LQKENI. The CDR3 contains 15 residues. The V segment lost 3 bases and the J segment 2 bases; nucleotides outside the gene matches: 4. The DNA of the CDR3 is TGTGCCAGCTCACCGAGACTAGCGCTCACAGATACGCAGTATTTT. This gives the protein CASSPRLALTDTQYF.

The chain links TRBV28 to TRBJ2-1; 10 nucleotides align to TRBD2. The length of the CDR3 is 15 residues. Germline CDR1 reads MDHEN; CDR2 reads SYDVKM. With 1 base clipped from V and 9 bases from J, the junction kept 6 bases outside the gene matches. CDR3 loop: CASSLSGSGGFEQFF. The CDR3 nucleotides read TGTGCCAGCAGTTTATCTGGTAGCGGGGGGTTTGAGCAGTTCTTC.

The chain recombines TRBV14 with TRBJ2-3; D is possibly TRBD1 (6 bases). The CDR3 sequence is 16 residues long. The germline V gene encodes CDR1 SGHDN and CDR2 FVKESK. V was trimmed by 4 bases and J by 5 bases, leaving 19 bases between them. The CDR3 loop is CASSLTPAGAGDTQYF. In DNA, the CDR3 is TGTGCCAGCAGCCTCACCCCGGCAGGGGCTGGAGATACGCAGTATTTT.

The chain links TRBV11-2 to TRBJ2-5; 9 bases line up with TRBD2. V shed 1 base and J 4 bases; nucleotides not matched to a gene: 13. This CDR3 is 18 amino acids long. From germline, CDR1 is SGHAT and CDR2 FQNNGV. The CDR3 here is CASSLAGRGRAGGETQYF. The DNA of the CDR3 is TGTGCCAGCAGCTTAGCTGGGAGGGGGCGAGCGGGGGGAGAGACCCAGTACTTC. Variable domain in full (rest from reference TRBV11-2 and TRBJ2-5): EAGVAQSPRYKIIEKRQSVAFWCNPISGHATLYWYQQILGQGPKLLIQFQNNGVVDDSQLPKDRFSAERLKGVDSTLKIQPAKLEDSAVYLCASSLAGRGRAGGETQYFGPGTRLLVL.

The rearrangement links TRBV28 to TRBJ2-6, with D uncertain. V lost 2 bases to trimming and J lost 0 bases, with 5 bases between them. CDR3 size: 15 residues. Germline V gene data show CDR1 as MDHEN and CDR2 as SYDVKM. The CDR3 bases are TGTGCCAGCAGTTTAGGGCCCTCTGGGGCCAACGTCCTGACTTTC. Translated: CASSLGPSGANVLTF.

This clone was detected once. The chain employs TRBV29-1 and TRBJ2-3, with 12 bases fitting TRBD2. The CDR3 consists of 17 residues. Per germline, CDR1 SQVTM and CDR2 ANQGSEA. The V segment lost 4 bases and the J segment 1 base; nucleotides outside the gene matches: 9. The CDR3 protein is CSVVSLAGGTGTDTQYF. The CDR3 DNA sequence: TGCAGCGTTGTTAGTCTAGCGGGGGGGACGGGCACAGATACGCAGTATTTT.

The rearrangement joins TRBV28 to TRBJ2-7, with D perhaps matching TRBD1 (6 bases). The germline V gene has CDR1 MDHEN and CDR2 SYDVKM. The V and J ends lost 4 bases and 6 bases respectively, with 19 bases between them. The CDR3 sequence is 15 residues long. The CDR3 DNA is TGTGCCAGCAGTTCACGGGTTGTAGGGGGAAGCGAGCAGTACGTC. Its translation: CASSSRVVGGSEQYV.

This clone was detected only a few times. The chain has TRBV14 and TRBJ1-1; D uncertain. The germline V and J ends were trimmed by 3 bases and 4 bases, with 9 bases remaining between them. The CDR3 has 13 amino acids. Germline CDR1 SGHDN, CDR2 FVKESK. In DNA, the CDR3 is TGTGCCAGCAGCCACCTGCGGACCACTGAAGCTTTCTTT. It translates to CASSHLRTTEAFF.

V gene TRBV5-6 combines with J gene TRBJ2-7; 9 nucleotides match TRBD2. V shed 2 bases and J 1 base; nucleotides not matched to a gene: 10. The CDR3 sequence is 17 residues long. Germline V lookup: CDR1 SGHDT, CDR2 YYEEEE. The CDR3 DNA is TGTGCCAGCAGCTTAGGAGCGGGGGGCTTCGGGTCCTACGAGCAGTACGTC. As protein: CASSLGAGGFGSYEQYV.

The V call is TRBV29-1, the J call TRBJ1-1; 10 bases fit TRBD1. The ends lost 7 bases at V and 12 bases at J; junction bases unmatched: 14. The CDR3 totals 13 residues. Germline V gives CDR1 SQVTM, CDR2 ANQGSEA. CDR3 DNA sequence: TGCAGCGAATCCGGGACAGGGGCTGGGAAGACTTTCTTT. This translates into CSESGTGAGKTFF.

This rearrangement joins TRBV7-6 to TRBJ1-4, with D tentatively TRBD1 (6 bases). Germline assignment: CDR1 SGHVS and CDR2 FNYEAQ. The CDR3 totals 14 residues. V lost 2 bases and J 8 bases, leaving 12 bases between the germline ends. CDR3 bases: TGTGCCAGCAGCTTAACGGGGGCGGGCGAAAAACTGTTTTTT. Protein: CASSLTGAGEKLFF.

The rearrangement uses TRBV7-3 and TRBJ2-1; perhaps TRBD1 as D (5 bases). This CDR3 region has 14 residues. From germline, CDR1 is SGHTA and CDR2 FQGTGA. Trimming cost V 2 bases and J 5 bases, with 10 bases left between them. The CDR3, as DNA: TGTGCCAGCAGCTTATCTCAGGGAAACAATGAGCAGTTCTTC. This encodes CASSLSQGNNEQFF.

The rearrangement uses TRBV19 and TRBJ2-1; 10 bases line up with TRBD1. Trimming at V came to 8 bases and at J to 6 bases, leaving 4 bases not matched to a gene. The CDR3 extends over 13 amino acids. Germline V gives CDR1 LNHDA, CDR2 SQIVND (reference sequence). In DNA form, the CDR3 reads TGTGCCAGTTGGGACAGGGGACTCAATGAGCAGTTCTTC. Residues: CASWDRGLNEQFF.

The V and J genes are TRBV11-3 and TRBJ2-1; 9 bases match TRBD1. With V trimmed by 1 base and J by 4 bases, 2 bases remained unmatched. The CDR3 covers 15 residues. Germline V gene sequence: CDR1 SGHNT, CDR2 YENEEA. CDR3 sequence reads: CASSLGTGVYNEQFF. The DNA of the CDR3 is TGTGCCAGCAGCTTAGGGACAGGGGTATACAATGAGCAGTTCTTC.

The CDR3 sequence: CASSPIQGSPLHF. In DNA form, the CDR3 reads TGTGCCAGCAGTCCAATACAGGGCTCACCCCTCCACTTT. The V and J genes are TRBV6-5 and TRBJ1-6; a possible D gene is TRBD1 (6 bases). Trimming pared 5 bases from V and 10 bases from J, leaving 12 bases between. CDR1 is MNHEY and CDR2 is SVGAGI in the germline V gene. CDR3 length equals 13 residues.

The chain uses TRBV2 and TRBJ2-1; D is unclear. With 0 bases removed from V and 12 bases from J, the gap between germline ends came to 6 bases. The CDR3 has 11 residues. The germline gives CDR1 SNHLY, CDR2 FYNNEI. The DNA of the CDR3 is TGTGCCAGCAGTGAAGCGGGGTTGCAGTTCTTC. It codes for CASSEAGLQFF. The full variable domain, in which reference TRBV2 and TRBJ2-1 provide the parts outside the CDR3, is EPEVTQTPSHQVTQMGQEVILRCVPISNHLYFYWYRQILGQKVEFLVSFYNNEISEKSEIFDDQFSVERPDGSNFTLKIRSTKLEDSAMYFCASSEAGLQFFGPGTRLTVL.

The chain joins TRBV11-2 to TRBJ2-7; the D is unclear. V lost 3 bases and J lost 12, with 12 bases in between. This CDR3 has 11 amino acids. Germline assignment: CDR1 SGHAT and CDR2 FQNNGV. CDR3 in amino acids: CASSLTPMLYF. In DNA form, the CDR3 reads TGTGCCAGCAGCTTGACGCCAATGCTGTACTTC.

The chain employs TRBV4-1 and TRBJ1-5; 8 nucleotides align to TRBD1. With 0 bases clipped from V and 6 bases from J, the junction kept 4 bases outside the gene matches. This CDR3 has 15 amino acids. The germline gives CDR1 MGHRA, CDR2 YSYEKL. The CDR3 sequence: CASSQDDRGFQPQHF. CDR3 DNA sequence: TGCGCCAGCAGCCAAGACGACAGGGGCTTTCAGCCCCAGCATTTT.